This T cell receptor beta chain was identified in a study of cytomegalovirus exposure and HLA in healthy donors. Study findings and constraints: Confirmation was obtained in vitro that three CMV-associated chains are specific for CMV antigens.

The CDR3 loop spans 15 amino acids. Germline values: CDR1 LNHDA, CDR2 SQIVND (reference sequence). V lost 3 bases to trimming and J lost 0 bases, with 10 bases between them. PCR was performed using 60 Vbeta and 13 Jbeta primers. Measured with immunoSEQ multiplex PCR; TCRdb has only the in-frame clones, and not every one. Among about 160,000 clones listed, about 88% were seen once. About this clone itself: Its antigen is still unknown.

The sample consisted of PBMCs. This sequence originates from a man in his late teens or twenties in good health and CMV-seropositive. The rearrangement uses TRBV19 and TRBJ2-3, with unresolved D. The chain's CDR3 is CASSIAQASTDTQYF. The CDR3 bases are TGTGCCAGTAGTATTGCCCAGGCGAGCACAGATACGCAGTATTTT.